One and the same sample provided the 23 T cell receptor beta chains below, sequenced in a study of PD-1 blockade in mismatch repair-deficient tumors. Clones were sequenced by immunoSEQ multiplex PCR, and TCRdb holds only the in-frame ones, with some missing. The sample carries some 84,000 clones, roughly 80% recorded once. The starting material was peripheral blood, obtained 12 weeks after starting pembrolizumab. These receptors were collected from an adult with mismatch repair-deficient cancer.

The J gene is TRBJ1-5, the V gene TRBV7-2; TRBD1 matches 8 bases. The CDR3 length is 16 residues. Germline values: CDR1 SGHTA, CDR2 FQGNSA. Trimming removed 5 bases from V and 2 bases from J; junction bases left unmatched: 8. The chain's CDR3 is CASSVGQGVRNQPQHF. Written as DNA, the CDR3 is TGTGCCAGCAGCGTCGGACAGGGCGTTCGCAATCAGCCCCAGCATTTT.

V usage is TRBV5-1 and J usage is TRBJ2-7; D is unresolved. V was pared by 4 bases and J by 4 bases, with 15 bases between. The CDR3 runs 14 residues. Germline values: CDR1 SGHRS, CDR2 YFSETQ. CDR3 sequence reads: CASSTELPLYEQYF. The CDR3 region has the DNA TGCGCCAGCAGCACTGAGCTACCATTATACGAGCAGTACTTC. Using reference TRBV5-1 and TRBJ2-7 for the parts outside the CDR3, the full variable domain is KAGVTQTPRYLIKTRGQQVTLSCSPISGHRSVSWYQQTPGQGLQFLFEYFSETQRNKGNFPGRFSGRQFSNSRSEMNVSTLELGDSALYLCASSTELPLYEQYFGPGTRLTVT.

J is TRBJ1-2 and V is TRBV6-5, with TRBD1 as a possible D gene (5 bases). The CDR3 runs to 14 residues. Germline V gives CDR1 MNHEY, CDR2 SVGAGI. V lost 0 bases and J 3 bases, leaving 8 bases between the germline ends. CDR3 loop: CASSYSQAYYGYTF. Written as DNA, the CDR3 is TGTGCCAGCAGTTACTCACAGGCCTACTATGGCTACACCTTC.

This chain uses TRBV4-2 with TRBJ1-1; 10 bases are a match to TRBD1. Germline V CDR1 and CDR2: LGHNA, YNFKEQ. The CDR3 length is 15 residues. The J segment lost 2 bases and the V segment lost 5 bases, leaving 5 bases of the junction unmatched. The CDR3 protein is CASSGRDRGNTEAFF. The CDR3 DNA is TGTGCCAGCAGCGGACGGGACAGGGGCAACACTGAAGCTTTCTTT.

The CDR3 sequence is CSVVRGRNTEAFF. CDR3 DNA: TGCAGCGTTGTTCGGGGCAGGAACACTGAAGCTTTCTTT. The chain couples TRBV29-1 to TRBJ1-1, with D possibly matching TRBD1 (5 bases). Trimming shortened V by 4 bases and J by 1 base, and 10 bases separated the two germline ends. Germline V gene lookup returns CDR1 SQVTM and CDR2 ANQGSEA. CDR3 length: 13 residues.

The gene calls are TRBV4-1 and TRBJ1-1; the D is unclear. The V end was cut by 0 bases, the J end by 4 bases, with 9 bases between. Germline values: CDR1 MGHRA, CDR2 YSYEKL. The CDR3 spans 14 residues. CDR3 region: CASSQDRGSTEAFF. CDR3 DNA sequence: TGCGCCAGCAGCCAAGATCGGGGAAGCACTGAAGCTTTCTTT.

The chain links TRBV19 to TRBJ2-3, with TRBD1 matching 9 bases. The junction had 14 bases not matched to a gene; V was cut back by 6 bases and J by 4 bases. Germline CDR1 and CDR2: LNHDA and SQIVND (reference sequence). This CDR3 comprises 17 residues. This chain's CDR3 is CASSLRSGQGKADTQYF. The CDR3 DNA is TGTGCCAGTAGCCTTCGATCGGGACAGGGAAAGGCAGATACGCAGTATTTT.

This chain uses TRBV30 with TRBJ2-7, with 10 positions matching TRBD1. This CDR3 contains 13 residues. Trimming at V came to 4 bases and at J to 4 bases, leaving 4 bases not matched to a gene. CDR1 and CDR2 from the germline V gene are GTSNPN and SVGIG (reference sequence). The CDR3 DNA follows: TGTGCCTGGAACAAGGACAGGGGGTACGAGCAGTACTTC. Its protein product is CAWNKDRGYEQYF.

The genes are TRBV18 and TRBJ2-2; TRBD1 agrees at 9 bases. V gave up 3 bases and J gave up 4 bases; unmatched junction bases: 0. Germline V gene sequence: CDR1 KGHSH, CDR2 LQKENI. The CDR3 loop spans 14 amino acids. Here the CDR3 reads CASSPTGGTGELFF. The DNA of the CDR3 is TGTGCCAGCTCACCGACAGGGGGCACCGGGGAGCTGTTTTTT.

The V and J genes are TRBV11-2 and TRBJ2-1; TRBD1 agrees at 11 bases. Germline CDR1 is SGHAT and CDR2 is FQNNGV. This CDR3 has 17 amino acids. Unmatched junction bases numbered 14, after V lost 5 bases and J lost 8 bases. CDR3 DNA: TGTGCCAGCAGCCGCGCAACCGGGACAGGGGGATGGGATGAGCAGTTCTTC. Its protein is CASSRATGTGGWDEQFF.

This chain joins TRBV9 and TRBJ2-3; D remains unclear. Germline CDR1 and CDR2: SGDLS and YYNGEE. Trimming removed 0 bases from V and 6 bases from J, with 8 bases in between. The CDR3 is made up of 13 amino acids. The DNA of the CDR3 is TGTGCCAGCAGCGTAGCGGGCCTGGATACGCAGTATTTT. Translating it yields CASSVAGLDTQYF. The variable domain in full, with the rest retrieved from reference TRBV9 and TRBJ2-3, is DSGVTQTPKHLITATGQRVTLRCSPRSGDLSVYWYQQSLDQGLQFLIQYYNGEERAKGNILERFSAQQFPDLHSELNLSSLELGDSALYFCASSVAGLDTQYFGPGTRLTVL.

This chain links TRBV6-6 with TRBJ1-2, with TRBD1 as a possible D gene (6 bases). Germline V CDR1 and CDR2: MNHNY, SVGAGI (reference sequence). The CDR3 is 15 amino acids. V was trimmed by 6 bases and J by 7 bases, leaving 21 bases between them. The CDR3 reads CASSEVAQGVGGYTF. The CDR3, as DNA: TGTGCCAGCAGCGAGGTCGCACAGGGTGTCGGTGGCTACACCTTC.

This CDR3 reads CATSRDRAGAYTF. Here the CDR3 DNA reads TGTGCCACCAGCAGAGATAGGGCAGGGGCCTACACCTTC. The rearrangement links TRBV15 to TRBJ1-2; the D gene is possibly TRBD1 (6 bases). V shed 0 bases and J shed 10 bases, with 12 bases lying between them. From germline, CDR1 is LNHNV and CDR2 YYDKDF (reference sequence). There are 13 residues in the CDR3.

This chain links TRBV29-1 with TRBJ1-3; D remains unclear. In germline, CDR1 is SQVTM, CDR2 ANQGSEA. V lost 4 bases and J 0 bases, leaving 7 bases between the germline ends. CDR3 size: 13 residues. This CDR3 is CSVALPSGNTIYF. The DNA for the CDR3 is TGCAGCGTTGCTCTCCCCTCTGGAAACACCATATATTTT.

The rearrangement uses TRBV30 and TRBJ1-3; D possibly corresponds to TRBD1 (6 bases). The CDR3 is 15 amino acids. Looked up from germline, CDR1 is GTSNPN and CDR2 is SVGIG (reference sequence). V dropped 4 bases and J dropped 0 bases, with 13 bases sitting between them. The CDR3 bases are TGTGCCTGGAACCGGGACATCCTCTCTGGAAACACCATATATTTT. Translating it yields CAWNRDILSGNTIYF.

The J gene is TRBJ2-3, the V gene TRBV29-1; D is possibly TRBD1 (6 bases). Germline assignment: CDR1 SQVTM and CDR2 ANQGSEA. The CDR3 covers 13 residues. The V end lost 4 bases, the J end lost 0 bases, and 8 bases lay between the germline ends. This chain's CDR3 is CSVGTASTDTQYF. CDR3 DNA sequence: TGCAGCGTTGGGACAGCTAGCACAGATACGCAGTATTTT.

This clone was detected a few times. V and J are TRBV11-2 and TRBJ2-7; TRBD2 might be the D (6 bases). The V and J ends lost 5 bases and 2 bases respectively, with 13 bases between them. CDR1 is SGHAT and CDR2 is FQNNGV in the germline V gene. The CDR3 runs to 14 residues. CDR3 sequence reads: CASSPRWGAYEQYF. The CDR3 DNA is TGTGCCAGCAGCCCGAGGTGGGGGGCCTACGAGCAGTACTTC.

The CDR3 here is CASSPNSNQPQHF. Here the CDR3 DNA reads TGTGCCAGCAGTCCGAATAGCAATCAGCCCCAGCATTTT. The rearrangement joins TRBV25-1 to TRBJ1-5; D is unclear. The CDR3 runs 13 residues. Germline V CDR1 and CDR2: MGHDK, SYGVNS. Trimming cost V 5 bases and J 0 bases, with 5 bases left between them.

This clone showed up just once. This rearrangement joins TRBV7-3 to TRBJ1-2; 7 bases line up with TRBD1. CDR3 length equals 16 residues. Germline assignment: CDR1 SGHTA and CDR2 FQGTGA. V lost 5 bases to trimming and J lost 2 bases; unmatched junction nucleotides: 11. CDR3 protein: CASSAGQADPNYGYTF. The CDR3 DNA is TGTGCCAGCAGCGCAGGACAGGCCGATCCAAACTATGGCTACACCTTC.

The chain combines TRBV11-2 with TRBJ2-7, with a weak D call TRBD2 (9 bases). Germline CDR1 reads SGHAT; CDR2 reads FQNNGV. Trimming removed 5 bases at V and 6 bases at J, with 29 bases between. CDR3 length equals 18 residues. Here the CDR3 reads CASSPPVRLAGQESEQYF. CDR3 nucleotides: TGTGCCAGCAGCCCCCCGGTCCGGCTAGCGGGACAGGAGAGCGAGCAGTACTTC.

The chain links TRBV9 to TRBJ2-6; weak D call: TRBD1 (6 bases). This CDR3 region has 14 residues. Deletions cut 7 bases from V and 5 bases from J, with 13 bases between. CDR1 SGDLS and CDR2 YYNGEE come from the germline V gene. Here the CDR3 DNA reads TGTGCCAGCGGAGCAGGGGTGCGGGCCAACGTCCTGACTTTC. Protein sequence: CASGAGVRANVLTF. The full variable domain, rest sourced from reference TRBV9 and TRBJ2-6, is DSGVTQTPKHLITATGQRVTLRCSPRSGDLSVYWYQQSLDQGLQFLIQYYNGEERAKGNILERFSAQQFPDLHSELNLSSLELGDSALYFCASGAGVRANVLTFGAGSRLTVL.

The rearrangement joins TRBV5-6 to TRBJ1-5; D unresolved. Between the trimmed V and J ends, which lost 4 bases and 0 bases, there was a span of 11 bases. Germline CDR1 SGHDT, CDR2 YYEEEE. This CDR3 is built from 15 residues. DNA for the CDR3: TGTGCCAGCAGCAGCGGGAGATATAGCAATCAGCCCCAGCATTTT. Encoded protein: CASSSGRYSNQPQHF.

J is TRBJ2-5 and V is TRBV11-2; D might be TRBD1 or TRBD2, each matching 6 bases. The CDR3 has 13 amino acids. Trimming shortened V by 8 bases and J by 4 bases, and 14 bases separated the two germline ends. Germline assignment: CDR1 SGHAT and CDR2 FQNNGV. The DNA of the CDR3 is TGTGCCAGCCAAAGGGGGGCAACAGAGACCCAGTACTTC. Residues: CASQRGATETQYF.